Sequencing of this TCR beta chain was carried out in a study of T cell responses to AZD1222 COVID-19 vaccine. Whole-study results and caveats: Repertoires were collected only later (after the peak T cell response had occurred). Epitopes outside B.1.351 and B.1.1.7 mutated regions reportedly drew nearly half of spike TCRs. Dominant CD4 TCR responses targeted spike regions 160-218 and 743-854. Recipients of AZD1222 seropositive at baseline numbered only 5 or 6.

Between the trimmed V and J ends, which lost 10 bases and 1 base, there was a span of 10 bases. CDR3 size: 13 residues. CDR1 is MNHEY, CDR2 SMNVEV, per germline (reference sequence). Measured with immunoSEQ multiplex PCR; TCRdb has only the in-frame clones, and not every one. The sample lists about 110,000 clones, roughly 89% occurring once. Turning to this clone: Its antigen is unknown.

The sequence was collected from an adult who received the AZD1222 COVID-19 vaccine. J is TRBJ2-2 and V is TRBV27; D gene unclear. Specimen: peripheral blood, collected 28 days after the second AZD1222 dose. CDR3 DNA sequence: TGTGCCACAACACCCTTGAACACCGGGGAGCTGTTTTTT. Translated, it gives CATTPLNTGELFF.